Below, 8 T cell receptor beta chains from the same sample are listed, as sequenced in a study of T cells expressing NK-cell markers. TCRdb processed the 5' RACE reads again and assigns one entry to each CDR3 protein, with no DNA. Its clone listing holds about 180,000 distinct CDR3 sequences. The sample taken for sequencing was blood T cells: a sorted CD56 or NKG2C T cell subset, CD4+ or CD8+ T cells, or bulk PBMC T cells (not recorded which). These receptors were taken from a woman aged 18-70 years in good health.

The CDR3 here is CASSQQGANNQPQHF. The chain recombines TRBV12-3 or TRBV12-4 with TRBJ1-5; TCRdb returns TRBD1, unconfirmable since there is no DNA. The CDR3 is 15 amino acids.

CDR3 protein: CASSQGGQGQAFF. The genes are TRBV3-1 and TRBJ1-1; TCRdb's D call, TRBD1, is unchecked because there is no DNA. CDR3 length: 13 amino acids. From germline, CDR1 is LGHDT and CDR2 YNNKEL (reference sequence).

This chain connects TRBV12-3 or TRBV12-4 to TRBJ1-3. CDR3 length: 15 residues. The CDR3 reads CASSFTAISGNTIYF.

The chain is built from TRBV7-3 and TRBJ2-5; absent DNA, TCRdb's TRBD1 call cannot be checked. The length of the CDR3 is 15 residues. Germline CDR1 is SGHTA and CDR2 is FQGTGA. This CDR3 reads CASSLSPRGWETQYF.

J is TRBJ1-4 and V is TRBV7-2; TCRdb outputs TRBD1, but without DNA this stays unchecked. This CDR3 spans 15 amino acids. Germline CDR1 reads SGHTA; CDR2 reads FQGNSA. The CDR3 here is CASSLYGMTNEKLFF. The entire variable domain, with the rest obtained from reference TRBV7-2 and TRBJ1-4, is as follows: GAGVSQSPSNKVTEKGKDVELRCDPISGHTALYWYRQSLGQGLEFLIYFQGNSAPDKSGLPSDRFSAERTGGSVSTLTIQRTQQEDSAVYLCASSLYGMTNEKLFFGSGTQLSVL.

This rearrangement joins TRBV5-1 to TRBJ1-4. Germline V CDR1 and CDR2: SGHRS, YFSETQ. This CDR3 contains 15 residues. This chain's CDR3 is CASSGQKSTNEKLFF.

This chain connects TRBV3-1 to TRBJ2-7. There are 14 residues in the CDR3. Germline-derived CDR1 and CDR2 are LGHDT and YNNKEL (reference sequence). CDR3: CASSQVLGKYEQYF.

This sequence joins TRBV20-1 and TRBJ2-1; checking the TCRdb D call of TRBD2 is not possible without DNA. The CDR3 spans 18 residues. CDR1 is DFQATT and CDR2 is SNEGSKA in the germline V gene (reference sequence). The CDR3 reads CSARATSGRSVSYNEQFF.